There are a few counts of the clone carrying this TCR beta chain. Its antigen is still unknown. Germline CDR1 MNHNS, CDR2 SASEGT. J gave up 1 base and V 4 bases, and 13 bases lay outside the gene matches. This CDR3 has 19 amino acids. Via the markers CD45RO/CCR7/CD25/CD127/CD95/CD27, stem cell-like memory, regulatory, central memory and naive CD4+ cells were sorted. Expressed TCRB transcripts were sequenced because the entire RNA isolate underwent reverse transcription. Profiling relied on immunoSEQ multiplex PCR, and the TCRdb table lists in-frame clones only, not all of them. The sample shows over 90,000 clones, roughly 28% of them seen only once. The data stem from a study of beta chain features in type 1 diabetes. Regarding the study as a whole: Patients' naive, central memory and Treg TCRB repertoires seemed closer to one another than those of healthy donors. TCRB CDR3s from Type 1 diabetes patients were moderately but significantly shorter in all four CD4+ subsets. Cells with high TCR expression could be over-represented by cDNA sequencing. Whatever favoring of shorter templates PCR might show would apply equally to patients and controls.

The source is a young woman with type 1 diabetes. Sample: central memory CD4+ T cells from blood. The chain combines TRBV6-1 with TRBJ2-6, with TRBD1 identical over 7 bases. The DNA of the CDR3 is TGTGCCAGCAGTGGCGGGTGGGACAGCGATCATTCTGGGGCCAACGTCCTGACTTTC. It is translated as CASSGGWDSDHSGANVLTF.